These 22 T cell receptor beta chains were sequenced from one sample in a study of cytomegalovirus exposure and HLA in healthy donors. Profiled with immunoSEQ multiplex PCR; TCRdb holds only in-frame clones, not every one. The sample lists 65,000 to 90,000 clones; around 90% were seen once. The source material was PBMCs. The source is a young woman in good health and CMV-seropositive.

A single count supports this clone. The V call is TRBV30, the J call TRBJ1-2; TRBD1 agrees at 7 bases. The CDR3 is 13 residues long. With 2 bases clipped from V and 2 bases from J, the junction kept 2 bases outside the gene matches. Germline CDR1 reads GTSNPN; CDR2 reads SVGIG (reference sequence). CDR3 region: CAWSSTGNYGYTF. Written as DNA, the CDR3 is TGTGCCTGGAGTTCGACAGGGAACTATGGCTACACCTTC.

The CDR3 reads CASSYRGQVNTEAFF. The CDR3 DNA is TGTGCCAGCAGTTACCGGGGACAGGTGAACACTGAAGCTTTCTTT. The chain has TRBV6-6 and TRBJ1-1; TRBD1 matches 8 bases. CDR3 length: 15 amino acids. Germline trimming cut 2 bases from V and 0 bases from J; bases unmatched to any gene: 2. Looked up from germline, CDR1 is MNHNY and CDR2 is SVGAGI (reference sequence).

The genes are TRBV20-1 and TRBJ2-7; D is undetermined. Germline assignment: CDR1 DFQATT and CDR2 SNEGSKA (reference sequence). The CDR3 runs 11 residues. V was trimmed by 1 base and J by 6 bases, leaving 7 bases between them. The CDR3 sequence is CSARASIEQYF. The CDR3 DNA sequence: TGCAGTGCTAGAGCGAGTATCGAGCAGTACTTC.

V is TRBV9 and J is TRBJ1-2, with 7 bases identical to TRBD1. J was trimmed by 2 bases and V by 4 bases; bases with no gene match: 2. The CDR3 has 13 amino acids. Per the germline V gene, CDR1 is SGDLS and CDR2 is YYNGEE. The CDR3: CASSSGQNYGYTF. DNA of the CDR3: TGTGCCAGCAGCTCGGGACAGAACTATGGCTACACCTTC.

This rearrangement joins TRBV10-3 to TRBJ2-2, with a possible D match to TRBD2 (6 bases). The CDR3 sequence is 16 residues long. CDR1 and CDR2 (germline): ENHRY, SYGVKD. V lost 1 base, J lost 0 bases, and 9 bases lay in between. Written as DNA, the CDR3 is TGTGCCATCAGTGAGTATGGGACTTCGAACACCGGGGAGCTGTTTTTT. Its translation: CAISEYGTSNTGELFF.

This clone was picked up a small number of times. V gene TRBV19 combines with J gene TRBJ2-7, with D possibly being TRBD2 (6 bases). This CDR3 contains 15 residues. Germline V gene sequence: CDR1 LNHDA, CDR2 SQIVND (reference sequence). The germline V and J ends were trimmed by 4 bases and 0 bases, with 13 bases remaining between them. CDR3 in DNA: TGTGCCAGTAGTAGGGGGTCTAGCGTCTCCTACGAGCAGTACTTC. Protein sequence: CASSRGSSVSYEQYF. Based on the CDR3 plus reference TRBV19 and TRBJ2-7, the full variable domain is DGGITQSPKYLFRKEGQNVTLSCEQNLNHDAMYWYRQDPGQGLRLIYYSQIVNDFQKGDIAEGYSVSREKKESFPLTVTSAQKNPTAFYLCASSRGSSVSYEQYFGPGTRLTVT.

The V call is TRBV27, the J call TRBJ2-7, with TRBD2 matching over 9 bases. V was clipped by 8 bases and J by 0 bases; unmatched bases: 2. The CDR3 length is 13 residues. Germline lookup yields CDR1 MNHEY and CDR2 SMNVEV (reference sequence). CDR3 sequence: CASAGGSSYEQYF. The CDR3 DNA reads as TGTGCCAGCGCGGGGGGGAGCTCCTACGAGCAGTACTTC.

With regard to this clone: Within the sample, other DNA sequences also encode this same CDR3. This chain links TRBV11-2 with TRBJ2-5; 12 bases align to TRBD2. Germline CDR1 SGHAT, CDR2 FQNNGV. Unmatched junction bases numbered 1, after V lost 3 bases and J lost 2 bases. This CDR3 has 15 amino acids. The CDR3 spells CASSFTSGRQETQYF. DNA of the CDR3: TGTGCCAGCAGCTTTACTAGCGGGAGGCAAGAGACCCAGTACTTC.

The chain carries TRBV30 and TRBJ1-3, with unresolved D. Trimming pared 3 bases from V and 0 bases from J, leaving 6 bases between. The CDR3 extends over 13 amino acids. Per germline, CDR1 GTSNPN and CDR2 SVGIG (reference sequence). The chain's CDR3 is CAWSVRSGNTIYF. In DNA, the CDR3 is TGTGCCTGGAGCGTTCGCTCTGGAAACACCATATATTTT.

V and J are TRBV5-4 and TRBJ2-3; 8 bases align to TRBD2. Germline V gene sequence: CDR1 SGHNT, CDR2 YYREEE (reference sequence). The CDR3 consists of 15 residues. Unmatched junction bases numbered 6, after V lost 4 bases and J lost 2 bases. Here the CDR3 reads CASSPRTSFTDTQYF. The DNA for the CDR3 is TGTGCCAGCAGCCCAAGGACTAGCTTCACAGATACGCAGTATTTT.

The chain is built from TRBV27 and TRBJ1-2; 10 bases align to TRBD1. The V and J ends lost 5 bases and 8 bases, in that order; junction bases with no gene match: 8. CDR1 and CDR2 (germline): MNHEY, SMNVEV (reference sequence). This CDR3 has 14 amino acids. CDR3: CASSAGTGVRGYTF. The CDR3 DNA sequence: TGTGCCAGCAGTGCGGGGACAGGGGTAAGGGGCTACACCTTC.

The chain recombines TRBV27 with TRBJ2-3, with 9 bases that match TRBD2. The CDR3 has 15 amino acids. The trim removed 3 bases at V and 3 bases at J, leaving 4 bases unmatched. Germline CDR1 reads MNHEY; CDR2 reads SMNVEV (reference sequence). The CDR3 coding sequence is TGTGCCAGCAGTTTTAGCGGGGGAATAACAGATACGCAGTATTTT. This encodes CASSFSGGITDTQYF.

This clone has only one observation. The V and J genes are TRBV30 and TRBJ1-5; no definite D call. Germline-derived CDR1 and CDR2 are GTSNPN and SVGIG (reference sequence). The V end lost 0 bases, the J end lost 5 bases, and 11 bases lay between the germline ends. The CDR3 has 14 residues. The CDR3 here is CAWSVRLEDQPQHF. CDR3 bases: TGTGCCTGGAGTGTAAGACTGGAAGATCAGCCCCAGCATTTT.

The chain has TRBV2 and TRBJ2-5, with TRBD1 matching 9 bases. The V gene's germline CDR1 is SNHLY and CDR2 FYNNEI. CDR3 length equals 15 residues. V shed 5 bases, J shed 1 base, and the junction held 5 bases outside the gene matches. CDR3 DNA sequence: TGTGCCAGCAGTCGGACAGGGGTTCTCCAAGAGACCCAGTACTTC. Translating it yields CASSRTGVLQETQYF.

J is TRBJ1-3 and V is TRBV28, with TRBD1 matching over 9 bases. Trimming cost V 5 bases and J 2 bases; bases outside gene matches: 10. The CDR3 length is 17 residues. Germline CDR1 is MDHEN and CDR2 is SYDVKM. Written as DNA, the CDR3 is TGTGCCAGCAGTGAACACAGGGGGCGTACTGCTGGAAACACCATATATTTT. Residues: CASSEHRGRTAGNTIYF.

This chain uses TRBV7-6 with TRBJ2-1; 9 bases line up with TRBD2. Trimming removed 4 bases from V and 7 bases from J; junction bases left unmatched: 8. The CDR3 runs to 15 residues. Looked up from germline, CDR1 is SGHVS and CDR2 is FNYEAQ. The CDR3 sequence is CASSYLAGGENEQFF. For the CDR3, the DNA is TGTGCCAGCAGCTATTTGGCGGGAGGGGAGAATGAGCAGTTCTTC.

The chain recombines TRBV5-4 with TRBJ2-2; no clear D. This CDR3 has 12 residues. Trimming pared 5 bases from V and 11 bases from J, leaving 13 bases between. Per the germline V gene, CDR1 is SGHNT and CDR2 is YYREEE (reference sequence). CDR3 coding DNA: TGTGCCAGCAGTTACGACAAGCTCGAGCTGTTTTTT. Protein product: CASSYDKLELFF.

The chain uses TRBV4-3 and TRBJ2-3, with a tentative D call TRBD2 (7 bases). V was pared by 0 bases and J by 4 bases, with 17 bases between. Germline loops: CDR1 LGHNA, CDR2 YSLEER. This CDR3 region has 17 residues. The CDR3 loop reads CASSQEGRKGGADTQYF. As DNA, the CDR3 is TGCGCCAGCAGCCAAGAAGGACGGAAAGGGGGGGCAGATACGCAGTATTTT.

The rearrangement links TRBV25-1 to TRBJ2-3, with 8 bases that match TRBD1. The V and J ends lost 4 bases and 0 bases, in that order; junction bases with no gene match: 12. The CDR3 has 18 amino acids. Germline loops: CDR1 MGHDK, CDR2 SYGVNS. The CDR3 coding sequence is TGTGCCAGCAGTGGACCTGAAAGACAGGGGCAAAGCACAGATACGCAGTATTTT. Translation: CASSGPERQGQSTDTQYF.

This chain joins TRBV6-1 and TRBJ1-5; perhaps TRBD1 as D (5 bases). This CDR3 is built from 16 residues. Between the trimmed V and J ends, which lost 3 bases and 7 bases, there was a span of 19 bases. Germline assignment: CDR1 MNHNS and CDR2 SASEGT. The CDR3 is CASSELGQGVGQPQHF. The CDR3 coding sequence is TGTGCCAGCAGTGAGTTAGGGCAGGGTGTGGGGCAGCCCCAGCATTTT.

This chain joins TRBV21-1 and TRBJ2-7; the table's D call of TRBD1 was not tested on the DNA. TRBV21-1 is listed as a pseudogene. This CDR3 region has 14 residues. The CDR3 bases are TGTGCCAGCAGGCACAGGGATGGTACCTACGAGCAGTACTTC. Protein: CASRHRDGTYEQYF.

This chain connects TRBV4-1 to TRBJ2-7, with D possibly TRBD1 on 5 matching bases. This CDR3 region has 17 residues. CDR1 is MGHRA, CDR2 YSYEKL, per germline. V dropped 0 bases and J dropped 0 bases, with 15 bases sitting between them. The CDR3 region is CASSQDLGRSTSYEQYF. CDR3 nucleotides: TGCGCCAGCAGCCAAGATCTGGGGCGGAGCACCTCCTACGAGCAGTACTTC.